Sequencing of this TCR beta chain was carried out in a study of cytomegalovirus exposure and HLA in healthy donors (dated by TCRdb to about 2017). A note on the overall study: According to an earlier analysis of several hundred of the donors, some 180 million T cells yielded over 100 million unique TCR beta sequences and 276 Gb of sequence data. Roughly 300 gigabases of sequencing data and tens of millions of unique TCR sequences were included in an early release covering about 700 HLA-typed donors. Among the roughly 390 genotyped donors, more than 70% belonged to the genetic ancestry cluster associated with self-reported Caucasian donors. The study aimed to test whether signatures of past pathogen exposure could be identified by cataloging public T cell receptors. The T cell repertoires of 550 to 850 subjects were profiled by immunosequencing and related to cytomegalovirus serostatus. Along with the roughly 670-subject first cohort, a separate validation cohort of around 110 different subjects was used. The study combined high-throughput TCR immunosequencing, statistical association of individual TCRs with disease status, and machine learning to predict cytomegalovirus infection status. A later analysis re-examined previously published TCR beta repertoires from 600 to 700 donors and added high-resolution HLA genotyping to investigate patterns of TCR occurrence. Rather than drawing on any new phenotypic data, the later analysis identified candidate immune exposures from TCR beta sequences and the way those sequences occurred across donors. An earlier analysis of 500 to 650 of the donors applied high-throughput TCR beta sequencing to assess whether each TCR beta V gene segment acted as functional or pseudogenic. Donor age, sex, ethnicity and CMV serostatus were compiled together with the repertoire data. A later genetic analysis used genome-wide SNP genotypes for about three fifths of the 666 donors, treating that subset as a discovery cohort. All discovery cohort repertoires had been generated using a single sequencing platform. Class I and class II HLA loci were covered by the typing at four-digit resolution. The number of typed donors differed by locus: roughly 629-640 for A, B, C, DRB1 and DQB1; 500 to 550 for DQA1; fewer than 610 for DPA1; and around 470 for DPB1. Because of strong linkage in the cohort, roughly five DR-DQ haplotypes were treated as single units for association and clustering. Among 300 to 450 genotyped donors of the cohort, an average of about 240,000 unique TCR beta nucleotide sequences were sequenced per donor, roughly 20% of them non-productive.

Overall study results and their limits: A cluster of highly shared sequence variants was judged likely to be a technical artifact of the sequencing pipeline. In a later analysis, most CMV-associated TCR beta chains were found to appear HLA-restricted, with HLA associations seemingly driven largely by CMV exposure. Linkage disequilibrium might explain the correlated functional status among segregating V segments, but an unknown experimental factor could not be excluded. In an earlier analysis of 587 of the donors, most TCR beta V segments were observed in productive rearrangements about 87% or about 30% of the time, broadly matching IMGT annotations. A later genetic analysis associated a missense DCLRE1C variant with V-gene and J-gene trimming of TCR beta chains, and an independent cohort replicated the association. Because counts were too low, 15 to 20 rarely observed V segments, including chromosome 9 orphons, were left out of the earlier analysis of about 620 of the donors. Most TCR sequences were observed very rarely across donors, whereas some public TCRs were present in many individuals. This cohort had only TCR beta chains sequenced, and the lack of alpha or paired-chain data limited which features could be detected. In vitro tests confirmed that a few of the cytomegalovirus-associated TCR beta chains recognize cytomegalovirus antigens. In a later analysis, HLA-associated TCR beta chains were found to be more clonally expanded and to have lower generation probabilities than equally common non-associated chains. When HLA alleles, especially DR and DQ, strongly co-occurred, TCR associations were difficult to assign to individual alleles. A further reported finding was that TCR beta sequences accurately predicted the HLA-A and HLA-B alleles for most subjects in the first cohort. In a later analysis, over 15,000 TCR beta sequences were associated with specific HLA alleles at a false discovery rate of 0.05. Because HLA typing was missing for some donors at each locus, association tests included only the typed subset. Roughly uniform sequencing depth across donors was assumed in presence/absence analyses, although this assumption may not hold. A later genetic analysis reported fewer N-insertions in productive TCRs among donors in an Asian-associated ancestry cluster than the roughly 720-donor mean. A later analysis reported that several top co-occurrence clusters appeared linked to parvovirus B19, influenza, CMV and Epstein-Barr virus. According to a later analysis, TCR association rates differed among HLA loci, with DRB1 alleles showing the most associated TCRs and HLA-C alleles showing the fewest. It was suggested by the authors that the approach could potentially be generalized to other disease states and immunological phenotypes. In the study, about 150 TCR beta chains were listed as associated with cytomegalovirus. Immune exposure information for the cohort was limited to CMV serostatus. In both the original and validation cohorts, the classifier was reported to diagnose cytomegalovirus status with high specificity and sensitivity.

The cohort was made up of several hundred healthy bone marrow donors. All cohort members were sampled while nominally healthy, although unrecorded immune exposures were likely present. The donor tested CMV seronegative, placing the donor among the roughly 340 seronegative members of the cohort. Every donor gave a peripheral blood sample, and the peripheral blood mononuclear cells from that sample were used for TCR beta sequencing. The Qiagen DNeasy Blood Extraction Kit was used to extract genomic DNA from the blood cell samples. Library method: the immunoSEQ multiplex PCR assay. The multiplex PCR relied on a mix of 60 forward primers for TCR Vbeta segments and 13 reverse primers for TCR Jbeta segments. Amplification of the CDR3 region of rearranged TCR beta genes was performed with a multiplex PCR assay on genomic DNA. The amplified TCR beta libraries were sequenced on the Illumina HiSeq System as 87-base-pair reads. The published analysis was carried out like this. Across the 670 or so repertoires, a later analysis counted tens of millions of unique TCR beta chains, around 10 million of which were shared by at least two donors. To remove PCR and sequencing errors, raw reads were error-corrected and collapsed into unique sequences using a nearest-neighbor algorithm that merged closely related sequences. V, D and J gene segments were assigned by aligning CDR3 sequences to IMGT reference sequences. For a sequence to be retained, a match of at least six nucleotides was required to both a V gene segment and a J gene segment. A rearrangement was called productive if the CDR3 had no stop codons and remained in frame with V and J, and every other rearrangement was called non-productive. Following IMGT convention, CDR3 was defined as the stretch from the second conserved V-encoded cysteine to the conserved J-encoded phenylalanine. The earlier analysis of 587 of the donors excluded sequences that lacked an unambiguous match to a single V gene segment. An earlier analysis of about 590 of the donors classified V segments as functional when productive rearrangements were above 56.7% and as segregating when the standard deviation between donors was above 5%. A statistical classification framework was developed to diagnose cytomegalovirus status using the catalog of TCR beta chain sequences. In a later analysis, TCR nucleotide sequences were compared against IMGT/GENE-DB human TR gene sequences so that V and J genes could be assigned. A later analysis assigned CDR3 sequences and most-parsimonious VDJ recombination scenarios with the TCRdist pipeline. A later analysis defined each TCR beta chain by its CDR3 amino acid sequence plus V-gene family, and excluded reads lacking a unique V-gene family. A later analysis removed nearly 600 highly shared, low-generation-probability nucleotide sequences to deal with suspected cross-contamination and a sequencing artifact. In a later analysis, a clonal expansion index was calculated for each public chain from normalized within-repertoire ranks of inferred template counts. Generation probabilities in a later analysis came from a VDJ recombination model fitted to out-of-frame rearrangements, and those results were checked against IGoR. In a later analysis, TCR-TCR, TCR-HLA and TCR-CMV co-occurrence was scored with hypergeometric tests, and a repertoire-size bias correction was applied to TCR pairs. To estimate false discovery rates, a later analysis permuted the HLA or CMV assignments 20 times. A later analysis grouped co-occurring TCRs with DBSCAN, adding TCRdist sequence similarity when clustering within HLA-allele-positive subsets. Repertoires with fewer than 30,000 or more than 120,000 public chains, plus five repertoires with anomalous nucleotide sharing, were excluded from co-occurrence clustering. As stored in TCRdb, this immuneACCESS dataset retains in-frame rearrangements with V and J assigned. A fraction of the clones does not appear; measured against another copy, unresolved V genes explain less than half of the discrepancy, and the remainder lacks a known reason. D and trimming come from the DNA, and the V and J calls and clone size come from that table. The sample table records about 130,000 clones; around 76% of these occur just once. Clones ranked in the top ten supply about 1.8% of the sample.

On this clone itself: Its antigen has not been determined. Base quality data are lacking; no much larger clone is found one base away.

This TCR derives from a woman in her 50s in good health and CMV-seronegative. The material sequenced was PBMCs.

The nucleotides are TGTGCCTGGCGCCAGGGCGCCCGTAACTCCTACAATGAGCAGTTCTTC. Protein translation: CAWRQGARNSYNEQFF. The chain links TRBV30 with TRBJ2-1; a tentative D call is TRBD1 (5 bases match). CDR1 and CDR2 are drawn from the germline V gene (reference sequence): GTSNPN, SVGIG. The CDR3 spans 16 residues, from the cysteine through the phenylalanine. Only CDR3 DNA remains: 48 bases, in frame from the first base. Trimming at the junction amounts to 5 bases on V and 0 bases on J, and the germline ends lie 17 bases apart.